The clone carrying this T cell receptor (beta chain) appeared a single time. Germline V gives CDR1 LNHDA, CDR2 SQIVND (reference sequence). This CDR3 comprises 15 residues. Trimming removed 1 base at V and 2 bases at J, with 10 bases between. In the original processing: Estimation of nucleated cell counts was performed using reference gene primer amplification. Libraries were prepared by immunoSEQ multiplex PCR; TCRdb keeps only in-frame clonotypes and omits some of them. D and trimming were read from the DNA, whereas the V and J calls and clone size are those reported in that table. This table holds over 100,000 clones, roughly 80% found once. The data originate from a study of blood T cell repertoires in COVID-19. The overall study: Sites across the United States, Italy and Spain contributed samples from acute and convalescent COVID-19. The cDNA or gDNA used as material had been derived from T cells, B-cell-depleted T cells, or PBMCs.

The rearrangement joins TRBV19 to TRBJ2-3; D is uncertain. Sequenced input: peripheral blood. The TCR originated in a woman aged 60-75 years with acute or convalescent COVID-19. Written as DNA, the CDR3 is TGTGCCAGTAGTATAGGAAACAGTTACACAGATACGCAGTATTTT. This sequence encodes CASSIGNSYTDTQYF.